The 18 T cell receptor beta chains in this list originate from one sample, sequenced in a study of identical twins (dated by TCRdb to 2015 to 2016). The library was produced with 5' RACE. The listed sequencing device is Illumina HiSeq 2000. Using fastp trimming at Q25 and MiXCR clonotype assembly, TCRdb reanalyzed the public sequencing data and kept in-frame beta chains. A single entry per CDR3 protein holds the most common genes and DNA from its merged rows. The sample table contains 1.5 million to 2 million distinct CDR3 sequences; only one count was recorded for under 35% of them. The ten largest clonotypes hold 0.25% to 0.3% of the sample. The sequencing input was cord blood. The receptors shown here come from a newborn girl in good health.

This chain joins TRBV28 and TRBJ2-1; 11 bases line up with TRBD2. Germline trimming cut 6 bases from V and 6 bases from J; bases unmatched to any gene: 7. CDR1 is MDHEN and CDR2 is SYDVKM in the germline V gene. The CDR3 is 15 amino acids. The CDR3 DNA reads TGTGCCAGCAGCTCTATCACTAGCGGGGGCAATGAGCAGTTCTTC. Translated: CASSSITSGGNEQFF.

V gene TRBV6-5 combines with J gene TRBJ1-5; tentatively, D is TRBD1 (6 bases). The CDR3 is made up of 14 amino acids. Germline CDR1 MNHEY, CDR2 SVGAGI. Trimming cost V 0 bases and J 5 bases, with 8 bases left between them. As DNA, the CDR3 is TGTGCCAGCAGTTACTCGGGGGCTGATCAGCCCCAGCATTTT. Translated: CASSYSGADQPQHF.

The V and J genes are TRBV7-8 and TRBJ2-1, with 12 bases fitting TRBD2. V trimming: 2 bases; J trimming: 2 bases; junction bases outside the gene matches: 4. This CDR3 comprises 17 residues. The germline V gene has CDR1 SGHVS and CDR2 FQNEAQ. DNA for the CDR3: TGTGCCAGCAGCTTAAGCCGACTAGCGGGAGCCTACAATGAGCAGTTCTTC. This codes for CASSLSRLAGAYNEQFF.

The CDR3 region is CSVEDSSSYEQYF. The CDR3 nucleotides read TGCAGCGTTGAGGACTCTAGCTCCTACGAGCAGTACTTC. The chain uses TRBV29-1 and TRBJ2-7; D perhaps matches TRBD2 (5 bases). The CDR3 has 13 residues. Germline assignment: CDR1 SQVTM and CDR2 ANQGSEA. V was cut by 3 bases and J by 0 bases, with 9 bases left in between.

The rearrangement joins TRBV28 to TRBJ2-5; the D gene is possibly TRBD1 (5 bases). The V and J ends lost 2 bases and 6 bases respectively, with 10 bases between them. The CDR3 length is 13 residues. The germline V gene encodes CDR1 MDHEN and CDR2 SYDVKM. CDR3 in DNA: TGTGCCAGCAGTTTAGCTGCAGGGCAGACCCAGTACTTC. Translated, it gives CASSLAAGQTQYF.

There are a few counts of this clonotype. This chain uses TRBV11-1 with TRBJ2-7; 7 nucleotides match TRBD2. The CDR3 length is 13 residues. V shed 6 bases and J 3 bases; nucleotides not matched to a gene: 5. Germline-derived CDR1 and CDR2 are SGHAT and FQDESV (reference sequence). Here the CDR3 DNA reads TGTGCCAGCAGGCGGGCGGGGGACTACGAGCAGTACTTC. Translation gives CASRRAGDYEQYF.

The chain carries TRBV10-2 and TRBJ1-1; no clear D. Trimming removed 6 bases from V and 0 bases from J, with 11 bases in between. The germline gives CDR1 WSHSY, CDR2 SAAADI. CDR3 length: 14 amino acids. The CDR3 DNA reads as TGCGCCAGCAGGGACTCTCGACTGAACACTGAAGCTTTCTTT. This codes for CASRDSRLNTEAFF.

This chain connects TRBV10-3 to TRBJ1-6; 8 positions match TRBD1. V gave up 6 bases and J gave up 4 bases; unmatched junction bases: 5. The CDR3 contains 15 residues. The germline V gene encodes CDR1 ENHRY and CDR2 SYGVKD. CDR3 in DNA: TGTGCCATCAGCGGACAGGGACTATATAATTCACCCCTCCACTTT. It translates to CAISGQGLYNSPLHF.

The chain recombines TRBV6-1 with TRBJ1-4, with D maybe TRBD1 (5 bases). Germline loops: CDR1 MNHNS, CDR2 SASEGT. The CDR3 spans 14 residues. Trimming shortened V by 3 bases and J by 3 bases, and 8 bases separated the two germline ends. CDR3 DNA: TGTGCCAGCAGTGACGGGACGCCTAATGAAAAACTGTTTTTT. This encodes CASSDGTPNEKLFF.

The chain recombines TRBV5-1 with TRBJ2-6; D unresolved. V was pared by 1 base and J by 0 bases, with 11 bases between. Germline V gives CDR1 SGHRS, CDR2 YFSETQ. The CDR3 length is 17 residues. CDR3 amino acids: CASSLTGSSSGANVLTF. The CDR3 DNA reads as TGCGCCAGCAGCTTGACGGGCAGTAGCTCTGGGGCCAACGTCCTGACTTTC.

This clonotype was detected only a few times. CDR3 region: CASSQGLAGGSADTQYF. In nucleotides, the CDR3 is TGTGCCAGCAGCCAAGGTCTAGCGGGGGGGAGCGCAGATACGCAGTATTTT. The chain carries TRBV4-2 and TRBJ2-3; 12 bases are shared with TRBD2. CDR1 is LGHNA and CDR2 is YNFKEQ in the germline V gene. The CDR3 extends over 17 amino acids. J lost 4 bases, V lost 1 base, and 6 bases had no gene match.

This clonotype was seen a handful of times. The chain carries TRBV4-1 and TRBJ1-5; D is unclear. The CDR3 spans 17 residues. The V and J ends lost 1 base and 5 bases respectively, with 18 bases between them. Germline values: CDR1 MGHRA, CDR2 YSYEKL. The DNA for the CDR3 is TGCGCCAGCAGCCAAGCTCACCAACGACGGCAAGATCAGCCCCAGCATTTT. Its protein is CASSQAHQRRQDQPQHF.

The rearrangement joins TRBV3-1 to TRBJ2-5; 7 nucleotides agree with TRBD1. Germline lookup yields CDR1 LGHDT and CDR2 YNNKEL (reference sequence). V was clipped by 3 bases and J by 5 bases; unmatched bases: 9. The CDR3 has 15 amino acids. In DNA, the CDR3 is TGTGCCAGCAGCCATGCCTCACCGGGACAGGAGACCCAGTACTTC. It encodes CASSHASPGQETQYF.

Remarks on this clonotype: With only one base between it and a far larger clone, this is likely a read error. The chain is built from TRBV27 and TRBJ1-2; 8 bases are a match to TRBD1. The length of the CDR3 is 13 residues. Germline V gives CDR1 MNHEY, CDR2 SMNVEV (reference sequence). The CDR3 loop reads CASGLGQAYGYTF. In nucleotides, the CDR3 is TGTGCCAGCGGTTTGGGACAGGCCTATGGCTACACCTTC.

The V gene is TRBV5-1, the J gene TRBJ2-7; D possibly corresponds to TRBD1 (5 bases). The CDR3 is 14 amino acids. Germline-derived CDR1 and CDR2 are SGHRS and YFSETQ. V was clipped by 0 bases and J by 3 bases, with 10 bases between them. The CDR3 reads CASSLAKGDYEQYF. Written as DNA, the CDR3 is TGCGCCAGCAGCTTGGCCAAAGGGGACTACGAGCAGTACTTC.

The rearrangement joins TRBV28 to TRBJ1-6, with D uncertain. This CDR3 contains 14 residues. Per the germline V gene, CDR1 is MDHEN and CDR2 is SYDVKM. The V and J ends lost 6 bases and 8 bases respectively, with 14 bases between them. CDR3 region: CASSPPIGDSPLHF. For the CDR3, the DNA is TGTGCCAGCAGCCCTCCTATAGGAGATTCACCCCTCCACTTT.

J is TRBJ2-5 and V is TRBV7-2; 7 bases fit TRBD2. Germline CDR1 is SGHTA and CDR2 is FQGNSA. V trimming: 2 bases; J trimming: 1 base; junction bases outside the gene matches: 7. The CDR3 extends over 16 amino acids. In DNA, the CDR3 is TGTGCCAGCAGCTTACTCCCAGCGGGGATCCAAGAGACCCAGTACTTC. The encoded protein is CASSLLPAGIQETQYF. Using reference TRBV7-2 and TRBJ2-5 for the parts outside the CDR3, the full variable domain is GAGVSQSPSNKVTEKGKDVELRCDPISGHTALYWYRQSLGQGLEFLIYFQGNSAPDKSGLPSDRFSAERTGGSVSTLTIQRTQQEDSAVYLCASSLLPAGIQETQYFGPGTRLLVL.

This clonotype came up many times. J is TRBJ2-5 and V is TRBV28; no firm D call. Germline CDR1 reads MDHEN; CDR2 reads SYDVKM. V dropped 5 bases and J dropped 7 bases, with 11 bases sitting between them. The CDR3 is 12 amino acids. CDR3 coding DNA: TGTGCCAGCAGTCCCCTGGTGGGGACCCAGTACTTC. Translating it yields CASSPLVGTQYF.